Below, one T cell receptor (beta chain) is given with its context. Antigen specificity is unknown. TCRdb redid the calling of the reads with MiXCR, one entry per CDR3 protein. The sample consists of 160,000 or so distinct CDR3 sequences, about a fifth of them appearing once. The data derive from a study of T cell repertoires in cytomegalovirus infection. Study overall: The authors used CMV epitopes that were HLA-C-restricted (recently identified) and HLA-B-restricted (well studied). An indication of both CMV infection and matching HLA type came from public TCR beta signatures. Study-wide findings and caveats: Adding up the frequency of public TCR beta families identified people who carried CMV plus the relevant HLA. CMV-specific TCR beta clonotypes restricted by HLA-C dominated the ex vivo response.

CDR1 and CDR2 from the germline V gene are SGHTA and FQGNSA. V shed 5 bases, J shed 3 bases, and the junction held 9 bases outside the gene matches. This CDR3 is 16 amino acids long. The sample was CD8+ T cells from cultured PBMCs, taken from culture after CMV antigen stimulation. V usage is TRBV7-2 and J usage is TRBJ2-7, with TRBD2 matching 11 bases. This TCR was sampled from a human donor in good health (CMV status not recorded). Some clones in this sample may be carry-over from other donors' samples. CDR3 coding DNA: TGTGCCAGCAGCCCAGGAGGGACTAGCGGCCTCTACGAGCAGTACTTC. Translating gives CASSPGGTSGLYEQYF.